These 14 T cell receptor beta chains were sequenced from one sample in a study of blood T cell repertoires in COVID-19. TCRdb keeps only in-frame clones here, not all; method: immunoSEQ multiplex PCR. This sample has under 90,000 clones, with 87% found just once. Material for sequencing was peripheral blood. The receptors originated from a man aged 60-69 years with acute or convalescent COVID-19.

The chain couples TRBV30 to TRBJ1-1, with unresolved D. The CDR3 runs to 14 residues. Germline V CDR1 and CDR2: GTSNPN, SVGIG (reference sequence). With 2 bases removed from V and 3 bases from J, the gap between germline ends came to 13 bases. The CDR3 nucleotides are TGTGCCTGGAGTTCCGCGTTAATCCACACTGAAGCTTTCTTT. Translating it yields CAWSSALIHTEAFF.

J is TRBJ1-1 and V is TRBV6-5, with no clear D. CDR1 and CDR2 (germline): MNHEY, SVGAGI. The V end lost 7 bases, the J end lost 1 base, and 4 bases lay between the germline ends. CDR3 length: 11 residues. This chain's CDR3 is CASNGNTEAFF. As DNA, the CDR3 is TGTGCCAGCAACGGGAACACTGAAGCTTTCTTT.

This sequence joins TRBV5-1 and TRBJ1-1, with 7 bases lining up with TRBD1. The junction had 3 bases not matched to a gene; V was cut back by 6 bases and J by 1 base. Germline CDR1 and CDR2: SGHRS and YFSETQ. The CDR3 covers 13 residues. The CDR3 region is CASIGQANTEAFF. The CDR3 DNA sequence: TGCGCCAGCATCGGACAGGCGAACACTGAAGCTTTCTTT.

The gene calls are TRBV5-8 and TRBJ1-6; D uncertain. Trimming removed 2 bases at V and 4 bases at J, with 16 bases between. Germline assignment: CDR1 SGHTS and CDR2 YDEGEE. CDR3 length: 17 amino acids. CDR3 residues: CASSLEGLAAYNSPLHF. For the CDR3, the DNA is TGTGCCAGCAGCTTAGAGGGCCTGGCAGCTTATAATTCACCCCTCCACTTT.

The chain uses TRBV6-6 and TRBJ1-6, with TRBD1 as a possible D gene (6 bases). Germline assignment: CDR1 MNHNY and CDR2 SVGAGI (reference sequence). This CDR3 spans 15 amino acids. V lost 6 bases, J lost 14 bases, and 23 bases lay in between. CDR3 DNA: TGTGCCAGCAGCCGTACAGGGAGCTCTGGGGTTTCCCTCCACTTT. Its protein product is CASSRTGSSGVSLHF.

The chain links TRBV27 to TRBJ1-2; the match to TRBD1 covers 9 bases. Per germline, CDR1 MNHEY and CDR2 SMNVEV (reference sequence). This CDR3 has 16 amino acids. V shed 4 bases and J 4 bases; nucleotides not matched to a gene: 10. This CDR3 is CASSSTAPDRGYGYTF. The CDR3 region has the DNA TGTGCCAGCAGTTCGACCGCCCCGGACAGGGGCTATGGCTACACCTTC.

J is TRBJ2-3 and V is TRBV4-3; D is unclear. Trimming left V 1 base short and J 0 bases short, with 8 bases between. Germline lookup yields CDR1 LGHNA and CDR2 YSLEER. The CDR3 runs 15 residues. CDR3 protein: CASSQGQTSTDTQYF. In DNA form, the CDR3 reads TGCGCCAGCAGCCAAGGGCAGACTAGCACAGATACGCAGTATTTT.

The chain has TRBV5-6 and TRBJ2-5, with D possibly TRBD2 on 5 matching bases. The germline CDR1 and CDR2 sequences are SGHDT and YYEEEE. The V and J ends lost 6 bases and 4 bases respectively, with 7 bases between them. The CDR3 consists of 11 residues. In DNA form, the CDR3 reads TGTGCCAGCACCGAGGGAGAGACCCAGTACTTC. Translating it yields CASTEGETQYF.

The chain employs TRBV19 and TRBJ1-5, with D unresolved. Trimming removed 4 bases at V and 3 bases at J, with 7 bases between. The CDR3 consists of 13 residues. From germline, CDR1 is LNHDA and CDR2 SQIVND (reference sequence). The CDR3, as DNA: TGTGCCAGTAGTAGGGCATACAATCAGCCCCAGCATTTT. It translates to CASSRAYNQPQHF.

This chain joins TRBV27 and TRBJ1-1; D not certain. The V end was cut by 6 bases, the J end by 0 bases, with 17 bases between. The CDR3 length is 16 residues. Germline V gene data show CDR1 as MNHEY and CDR2 as SMNVEV (reference sequence). The CDR3 reads CASSSGQTVMNTEAFF. The CDR3 DNA sequence: TGTGCCAGCAGCTCAGGCCAGACCGTTATGAACACTGAAGCTTTCTTT.

The CDR3 loop is CASSPNYLRGGGANNEQFF. CDR3 sequence (DNA): TGTGCCAGCAGCCCAAATTACCTCCGGGGCGGGGGGGCGAACAATGAGCAGTTCTTC. The rearrangement uses TRBV7-2 and TRBJ2-1; TRBD2 aligns across 9 bases. Germline V gives CDR1 SGHTA, CDR2 FQGNSA. The junction had 19 bases not matched to a gene; V was cut back by 5 bases and J by 5 bases. The CDR3 extends over 19 amino acids.

The chain combines TRBV18 with TRBJ2-1, with TRBD2 matching over 11 bases. This CDR3 region has 14 residues. Germline V gene sequence: CDR1 KGHSH, CDR2 LQKENI. Unmatched junction bases numbered 2, after V lost 6 bases and J lost 4 bases. The CDR3 bases are TGTGCCAGCTCGGGACTAGCGGCGTACAATGAGCAGTTCTTC. Residues: CASSGLAAYNEQFF.

The chain recombines TRBV29-1 with TRBJ2-1; a possible D gene is TRBD1 (6 bases). Between the trimmed V and J ends, which lost 6 bases and 8 bases, there was a span of 17 bases. Germline V gene data show CDR1 as SQVTM and CDR2 as ANQGSEA. CDR3 length: 13 residues. The CDR3 reads CSVQETGLDEQFF. For the CDR3, the DNA is TGCAGCGTGCAAGAAACAGGGCTCGATGAGCAGTTCTTC.

The chain employs TRBV4-3 and TRBJ2-7, with 7 bases matching TRBD1. The CDR3 has 16 residues. Germline loops: CDR1 LGHNA, CDR2 YSLEER. V lost 0 bases, J lost 2 bases, and 7 bases stayed unmatched. This CDR3 reads CASSQDRRGPPYEQYF. DNA for the CDR3: TGCGCCAGCAGCCAAGATAGAAGGGGGCCCCCCTACGAGCAGTACTTC.